This T cell receptor (beta chain) was identified during a study of T cell responses to AZD1222 COVID-19 vaccine. Profiled with immunoSEQ multiplex PCR; TCRdb holds only in-frame clones, not every one. The sample lists approximately 100,000 clones, 85% occurring once. This receptor was identified in an adult who received the AZD1222 COVID-19 vaccine. This specimen was peripheral blood, taken 28 days after the second AZD1222 dose.

The CDR3 loop is CASSLFPGHRGNYEQYF. As DNA, the CDR3 is TGTGCCAGCAGCCTTTTCCCGGGACACCGGGGGAACTACGAGCAGTACTTC. The chain joins TRBV7-9 to TRBJ2-7, with D perhaps matching TRBD1 or TRBD2 (6 bases each). V lost 5 bases, J lost 3 bases, and 23 bases lay in between. The CDR3 sequence is 17 residues long. Per germline, CDR1 SEHNR and CDR2 FQNEAQ (reference sequence).